This T cell receptor (beta chain) is from a study of multiple sclerosis patients with progressive multifocal leukoencephalopathy. The germline V gene encodes CDR1 LNHDA and CDR2 SQIVND (reference sequence). CDR3 length: 14 residues. V lost 7 bases, J lost 6 bases, and 6 bases stayed unmatched. Time point: before natalizumab initiation. Generated by immunoSEQ multiplex PCR, the TCRdb table keeps only in-frame clones and is missing some. In the table there are around 28,000 clones, more than 70% of which are singletons. The chain combines TRBV19 with TRBJ1-6, with 7 bases lining up with TRBD1. The receptor comes from a human donor with multiple sclerosis. Sequenced input: PBMCs. CDR3 region: CASNYRGFNSPLHF. The CDR3 nucleotides read TGTGCCAGTAATTACAGGGGATTTAATTCACCCCTCCACTTT. Drawing the rest from reference TRBV19 and TRBJ1-6, the complete variable domain is DGGITQSPKYLFRKEGQNVTLSCEQNLNHDAMYWYRQDPGQGLRLIYYSQIVNDFQKGDIAEGYSVSREKKESFPLTVTSAQKNPTAFYLCASNYRGFNSPLHFGNGTRLTVT.